The rows below give T cell receptor beta chains drawn from one sample of a study of regulatory T cells in long-lasting Graves disease. TCRdb used MiXCR to reprocess the multiplex PCR reads, holding one entry per CDR3 protein. Of roughly 700,000 distinct CDR3 sequences in the sample, around 30% were seen once. This specimen was peripheral blood mononuclear cells (PBMCs), taken when the disease was refractory, from a patient treated with antithyroid drugs. The receptor set was obtained from a female donor with Graves disease. Both conserved end residues are part of each CDR3. The order of the fields is D gene, J gene, clone size, V gene, CDR3 protein, CDR3 DNA. D genes are given only for firm matches. The size field is filled for only some rows; it gives once, few, many or a size class.

.,TRBJ1-2,once,TRBV4-1,CASSRPRGGYTF,TGCGCCAGCAGCCGACCCAGGGGCGGCTACACCTTC
.,TRBJ2-5,.,TRBV7-7,CASSTRHGSGETQYF,TGTGCCAGCAGCACCCGCCACGGTAGTGGGGAGACCCAGTACTTC
TRBD1,TRBJ1-1,few,TRBV20-1,CSAIEGAKMTEAFF,TGCAGTGCTATAGAGGGGGCGAAGATGACTGAAGCTTTCTTT
.,TRBJ2-7,.,TRBV20-1,CSAHSGDPYEQYF,TGCAGTGCCCACTCGGGAGATCCCTACGAGCAGTACTTC
.,TRBJ2-7,few,TRBV9,CASSVEGSSYEQYF,TGTGCCAGCAGCGTAGAAGGGAGCTCCTACGAGCAGTACTTC
.,TRBJ1-5,many,TRBV12-3/TRBV12-4,CASSLAFSNQPQHF,TGTGCCAGCAGTTTAGCCTTTAGCAATCAGCCCCAGCATTTT
TRBD1,TRBJ2-7,few,TRBV29-1,CSAGTGASYEQYF,TGCAGCGCGGGGACAGGGGCGTCCTACGAGCAGTACTTC
.,TRBJ1-1,few,TRBV3-1,CASSLFNVNTEAFF,TGTGCCAGCAGCCTATTCAATGTGAACACTGAAGCTTTCTTT
.,TRBJ1-1,.,TRBV25-1,CASSPTGSRATEAFF,TGTGCCAGCAGCCCAACCGGTAGTCGCGCCACTGAAGCTTTCTTT
.,TRBJ1-5,.,TRBV20-1,CSAPNRVLNQPQHF,TGCAGTGCTCCTAACAGGGTCTTGAATCAGCCCCAGCATTTT
.,TRBJ1-6,few,TRBV11-2,CASRSSSSYNSPLHF,TGTGCCAGCAGGTCTTCGAGCTCCTATAATTCACCCCTCCACTTT
TRBD1,TRBJ1-4,.,TRBV5-8,CASSSPGQGAEKLFF,TGTGCCAGCAGCTCGCCAGGACAGGGGGCTGAAAAACTGTTTTTT
.,TRBJ1-3,.,TRBV12-3/TRBV12-4,CASSYRDGNTIYF,TGTGCCAGCAGTTACAGGGATGGAAACACCATATATTTT
.,TRBJ1-1,.,TRBV19,CASAWGYEATEAFF,TGTGCCAGTGCTTGGGGGTATGAAGCCACTGAAGCTTTCTTT
.,TRBJ1-5,.,TRBV20-1,CSAVVGATSNQPQHF,TGCAGTGCTGTAGTAGGGGCGACTAGCAATCAGCCCCAGCATTTT
.,TRBJ1-2,.,TRBV29-1,CSVYGQDGYTF,TGCAGCGTGTACGGGCAGGATGGCTACACCTTC
.,TRBJ2-7,.,TRBV15,CATSRDFGRGREQYF,TGTGCCACCAGCAGAGATTTCGGCAGGGGGAGGGAGCAGTACTTC
TRBD1,TRBJ2-5,few,TRBV11-2,CASSPRTGRRETQYF,TGTGCCAGCAGCCCTCGGACAGGGCGACGGGAGACCCAGTACTTC
TRBD1,TRBJ1-6,many,TRBV28,CASRPGQDNSPLHF,TGTGCCAGCAGGCCTGGACAGGATAATTCACCCCTCCACTTT
.,TRBJ2-7,many,TRBV2,CASSERSAVGYEQYF,TGTGCCAGCAGTGAAAGGTCCGCGGTGGGCTACGAGCAGTACTTC
.,TRBJ1-1,.,TRBV29-1,CSVEKARGLVTEAFF,TGCAGCGTTGAAAAGGCGCGGGGCCTGGTCACTGAAGCTTTCTTT
.,TRBJ1-1,many,TRBV7-2,CASSPLRTEAFF,TGTGCCAGCAGCCCACTTAGGACTGAAGCTTTCTTT
.,TRBJ1-1,.,TRBV19,CASSILDSLPTEAFF,TGTGCCAGTAGTATATTGGACTCACTCCCCACTGAAGCTTTCTTT
TRBD1,TRBJ1-2,.,TRBV7-9,CASSQRPDRGIGYTF,TGTGCCAGCAGCCAGAGACCCGACAGGGGGATTGGCTACACCTTC
.,TRBJ1-2,.,TRBV13,CASSFTGRGGYTF,TGTGCCAGCAGCTTTACAGGGCGGGGTGGCTACACCTTC
.,TRBJ2-7,few,TRBV4-1,CASSQDLVAYEQYF,TGCGCCAGCAGCCAAGATCTAGTAGCCTACGAGCAGTACTTC
.,TRBJ1-1,many,TRBV2,CASSDGGIKENEAFF,TGTGCCAGCAGTGATGGGGGTATCAAAGAGAATGAAGCTTTCTTT
.,TRBJ2-7,.,TRBV7-3,CASSQGPIPSYEQYF,TGTGCCAGCAGTCAGGGCCCGATCCCCTCCTACGAGCAGTACTTC
.,TRBJ2-5,.,TRBV7-2,CASSLVVDRETQYF,TGTGCCAGCAGCTTAGTGGTCGACCGAGAGACCCAGTACTTC
TRBD2,TRBJ2-5,few,TRBV7-9,CASSAGLADQETQYF,TGTGCCAGCAGCGCGGGACTAGCGGACCAAGAGACCCAGTACTTC
.,TRBJ2-7,.,TRBV29-1,CSGLLTDGSYEQYF,TGCAGCGGTCTCCTAACGGACGGCTCCTACGAGCAGTACTTC
TRBD1,TRBJ2-7,.,TRBV12-3/TRBV12-4,CASSLTRPGQVNEQYF,TGTGCCAGCAGTTTAACCCGACCGGGACAGGTAAACGAGCAGTACTTC
TRBD1,TRBJ2-7,.,TRBV25-1,CASSAGQGVYEQYF,TGTGCCAGCAGTGCGGGACAGGGGGTCTACGAGCAGTACTTC
.,TRBJ1-1,few,TRBV6-2/TRBV6-3,CASSGHLLGSTEAFF,TGTGCCAGCAGTGGACACCTTTTGGGGTCCACTGAAGCTTTCTTT
TRBD1,TRBJ2-7,.,TRBV20-1,CSATPRGTGLSYEQYF,TGCAGTGCTACGCCACGTGGGACAGGACTTTCCTACGAGCAGTACTTC